The 3 T cell receptor beta chains below were found in one sample sequenced in a study of blood T cells in healthy people across ages (dated by TCRdb to between 2015 and 2017). The library was prepared using 5' RACE. Sequencing was carried out with an Illumina HiSeq 2500. A second PCR of roughly 6 to 11 cycles was run with a J-beta primer mix and a sample-barcoded 5' primer. TCRdb passed the public sequencing reads through fastp at Q25 and MiXCR, retaining productive beta sequences. A single entry per CDR3 protein holds the most common genes and DNA from its merged rows. The sample includes some 1.6 million distinct CDR3 sequences, with around 35% observed a single time. The top ten hold approximately 10% of the sample. Specimen: blood. The receptors shown here come from a woman in her 30s in good health.

Turning to this clonotype: This may stem from a read error, because a much larger clone lies one nucleotide away. This chain connects TRBV29-1 to TRBJ2-1; D ambiguous. The end of the DNA fits TRBJ2-7 better, so the J call may be wrong. Germline V gene sequence: CDR1 SQVTM, CDR2 ANQGSEA. This CDR3 contains 14 residues. The CDR3 DNA sequence: TGCAGCGTTGGGACCTACGGCTCCTACAATGAGCAGTACTTC. It specifies CSVGTYGSYNEQYF.

This clonotype occurred many times. The germline gene is not matched at one end of the junction; a read error may be the cause. The gene calls are TRBV7-9 and TRBJ2-7; 11 nucleotides match TRBD1. This CDR3 region has 14 residues. Germline V gene lookup returns CDR1 SEHNR and CDR2 FQNEAQ (reference sequence). CDR3 sequence: CASSLGQGAGEQYF. CDR3 DNA sequence: TGTGCCAGCAGTTTAGGACAGGGGGCGGGCGAGCAGTACTTC.

This clonotype was seen a handful of times. This rearrangement joins TRBV4-1 to TRBJ2-7; D gene unclear. The CDR3 has 16 residues. Germline V gene sequence: CDR1 MGHRA, CDR2 YSYEKL. V was clipped by 1 base and J by 0 bases, with 13 bases between them. The CDR3 protein is CASSQGPGPGSYEQYF. The CDR3 DNA sequence: TGCGCCAGCAGCCAAGGACCGGGCCCCGGCTCCTACGAGCAGTACTTC.